The 3 T cell receptor beta chains reported below all come from one sample, sequenced in a study of T cells in women clearing cervical HPV infection. Generated by immunoSEQ multiplex PCR, the TCRdb table keeps only in-frame clones and is missing some. Across 40,000 to 45,000 clones, the top ten clones capture approximately 1.3% of the sample. Material: blood buffy coat. The receptors come from a woman aged 18 to 75 with a cervical HPV16 infection that either progressed to CIN3+ or cleared (not recorded which).

A remark on this clone: At one boundary the junction diverges from the germline segment, which might be a read error. The same CDR3 can be traced to other DNA sequences in this sample. CDR3 protein: CASTPGLSSGNTIYF. CDR3 bases read: TGTGCCAGCACCCCCGGGTTAAGCTCTGGAAACACA. J is TRBJ1-3 and V is TRBV7-9; D unclear. The read terminates 3 residues ahead of where the CDR3 ends, so the germline J gene completes it. Germline V gene data show CDR1 as SEHNR and CDR2 as FQNEAQ (reference sequence). This CDR3 comprises 15 residues.

CDR3 DNA, as far as it was read: TGTGCCAGCTCACCACCTGGGACTAATCCCCACGAC. Protein: CASSPPGTNPHD. The complete CDR3 protein is CASSPPGTNPHDYTF. The chain couples TRBV18 to TRBJ1-2, with D possibly matching TRBD1 (5 bases). The read is 3 residues too short to cover the CDR3 end, so that end is filled in from the germline J gene. This CDR3 comprises 15 residues. CDR1 KGHSH and CDR2 LQKENI come from the germline V gene.

Details on this clone: The read finishes 3 residues shy of the CDR3 end, and the germline J gene is used to complete it. The chain combines TRBV19 with TRBJ2-3; TRBD1 might be the D (5 bases). CDR3 length equals 15 residues. In germline, CDR1 is LNHDA, CDR2 SQIVND (reference sequence). V lost 3 bases to trimming and J lost 3 bases, with 13 bases between them. The CDR3 reads CASSIPRVGTDTQYF. CDR3 DNA (partial): TGTGCCAGTAGTATCCCCAGGGTCGGGACAGATACG.